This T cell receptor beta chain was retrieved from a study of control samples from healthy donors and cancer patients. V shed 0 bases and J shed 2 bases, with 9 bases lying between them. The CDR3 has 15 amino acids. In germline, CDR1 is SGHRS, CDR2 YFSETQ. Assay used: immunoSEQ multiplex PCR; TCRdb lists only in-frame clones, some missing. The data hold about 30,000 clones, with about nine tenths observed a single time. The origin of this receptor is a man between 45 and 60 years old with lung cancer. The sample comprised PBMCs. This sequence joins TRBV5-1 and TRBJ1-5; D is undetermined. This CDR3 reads CASSLAGLGNQPQHF. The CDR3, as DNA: TGCGCCAGCAGCTTGGCCGGGTTGGGCAATCAGCCCCAGCATTTT.